This T cell receptor (beta chain) was obtained from a study of blood T cell repertoires in COVID-19 (TCRdb year 2020). For context, the study as a whole: The collaborator samples originated in the United States, Italy and Spain and spanned the acute and convalescent phases of COVID-19. The samples were drawn from the first 160 participants of the ongoing ImmuneRACE study and from about 1,200 subjects provided by 6 global collaborators. The material from the prospective study consisted of cDNA or gDNA derived from T cells, B-cell-depleted T cells, or PBMCs. A freely available public database, intended as a resource for researchers studying the immune response to SARS-CoV-2, is where the repertoires were released. The sample metadata nearly always contained a de-identified subject ID, COVID-19 status, age in years and sex. Deeply sampled blood TCRbeta repertoires from subjects exposed to, actively infected with, or recovered from COVID-19 were included in the dataset. Where HLA class I and class II types were available, the types were taken from metadata supplied by the sample provider, not from assay-based typing. Overall results and qualifications from the work: How much clinical and demographic metadata was included differed by source and by participant, and the metadata was provided uncurated.

CDR1 SNHLY and CDR2 FYNNEI are derived from the germline V gene. Including cysteine and phenylalanine, the CDR3 has 12 amino acids. The retained sequence is limited to the CDR3, 36 bases, with the frame set at the first base. V loses 4 bases, J loses 5 bases, and the germline ends lie 7 bases apart. The immunoSEQ Assay, a bias-controlled multiplex PCR, was used to amplify TCRbeta CDR3 regions from genomic DNA. As for the original processing: Within the assay, amplification of reference gene primers was used to estimate how many nucleated cells each sample contained. Sequence reads were collapsed and filtered to measure the absolute abundance of every unique TCRbeta CDR3 rearrangement. For each sample, productive Simpson clonality was calculated by taking the square root of Simpson's diversity index across productive rearrangements. TCRdb obtained this table from immuneACCESS and retained in-frame rearrangements with V and J assigned. These tables miss some clones; where compared with another copy, unresolved V genes account for less than half of the shortfall, and the remainder is unexplained. V and J calls and clone size are given by that table; D and trimming were obtained from the DNA. Across this sample there are about 240,000 clones, with approximately 86% seen only once. Roughly 3.1% of the sample lies in the top ten.

A word on this clone: Its antigen remains unidentified. Base qualities are not recorded, but no much larger clone differs from it by a single base.

Participants in the prospective study were aged 18 to 89 years, lived in 24 United States geographic areas, and enrolled through a virtual design. In the prospective study, cohorts were assigned on the basis of participant-reported clinical history obtained from a screening survey and a study questionnaire. In the prospective study, mobile phlebotomists collected whole blood, serum and a nasopharyngeal or oropharyngeal swab from each participant. Participants in the prospective study had the option to provide additional blood draws and questionnaires over a roughly 2-month period. Blood samples from the prospective study were shipped frozen or at room temperature prior to DNA extraction.

This sequence uses TRBV2 and TRBJ2-3; TRBD1 is perhaps the D gene, given 5 matching bases. The sequenced material came from PBMCs or T cells enriched from blood (not recorded which). The sequence was obtained from a woman aged 40 to 50 with acute COVID-19. The DNA is TGTGCCAGCAGTGGACAGCAAGATACGCAGTATTTT. Translation gives CASSGQQDTQYF. Supplemented by the reference TRBV2 and TRBJ2-3 proteins around the CDR3, the complete variable domain is EPEVTQTPSHQVTQMGQEVILRCVPISNHLYFYWYRQILGQKVEFLVSFYNNEISEKSEIFDDQFSVERPDGSNFTLKIRSTKLEDSAMYFCASSGQQDTQYFGPGTRLTVL.